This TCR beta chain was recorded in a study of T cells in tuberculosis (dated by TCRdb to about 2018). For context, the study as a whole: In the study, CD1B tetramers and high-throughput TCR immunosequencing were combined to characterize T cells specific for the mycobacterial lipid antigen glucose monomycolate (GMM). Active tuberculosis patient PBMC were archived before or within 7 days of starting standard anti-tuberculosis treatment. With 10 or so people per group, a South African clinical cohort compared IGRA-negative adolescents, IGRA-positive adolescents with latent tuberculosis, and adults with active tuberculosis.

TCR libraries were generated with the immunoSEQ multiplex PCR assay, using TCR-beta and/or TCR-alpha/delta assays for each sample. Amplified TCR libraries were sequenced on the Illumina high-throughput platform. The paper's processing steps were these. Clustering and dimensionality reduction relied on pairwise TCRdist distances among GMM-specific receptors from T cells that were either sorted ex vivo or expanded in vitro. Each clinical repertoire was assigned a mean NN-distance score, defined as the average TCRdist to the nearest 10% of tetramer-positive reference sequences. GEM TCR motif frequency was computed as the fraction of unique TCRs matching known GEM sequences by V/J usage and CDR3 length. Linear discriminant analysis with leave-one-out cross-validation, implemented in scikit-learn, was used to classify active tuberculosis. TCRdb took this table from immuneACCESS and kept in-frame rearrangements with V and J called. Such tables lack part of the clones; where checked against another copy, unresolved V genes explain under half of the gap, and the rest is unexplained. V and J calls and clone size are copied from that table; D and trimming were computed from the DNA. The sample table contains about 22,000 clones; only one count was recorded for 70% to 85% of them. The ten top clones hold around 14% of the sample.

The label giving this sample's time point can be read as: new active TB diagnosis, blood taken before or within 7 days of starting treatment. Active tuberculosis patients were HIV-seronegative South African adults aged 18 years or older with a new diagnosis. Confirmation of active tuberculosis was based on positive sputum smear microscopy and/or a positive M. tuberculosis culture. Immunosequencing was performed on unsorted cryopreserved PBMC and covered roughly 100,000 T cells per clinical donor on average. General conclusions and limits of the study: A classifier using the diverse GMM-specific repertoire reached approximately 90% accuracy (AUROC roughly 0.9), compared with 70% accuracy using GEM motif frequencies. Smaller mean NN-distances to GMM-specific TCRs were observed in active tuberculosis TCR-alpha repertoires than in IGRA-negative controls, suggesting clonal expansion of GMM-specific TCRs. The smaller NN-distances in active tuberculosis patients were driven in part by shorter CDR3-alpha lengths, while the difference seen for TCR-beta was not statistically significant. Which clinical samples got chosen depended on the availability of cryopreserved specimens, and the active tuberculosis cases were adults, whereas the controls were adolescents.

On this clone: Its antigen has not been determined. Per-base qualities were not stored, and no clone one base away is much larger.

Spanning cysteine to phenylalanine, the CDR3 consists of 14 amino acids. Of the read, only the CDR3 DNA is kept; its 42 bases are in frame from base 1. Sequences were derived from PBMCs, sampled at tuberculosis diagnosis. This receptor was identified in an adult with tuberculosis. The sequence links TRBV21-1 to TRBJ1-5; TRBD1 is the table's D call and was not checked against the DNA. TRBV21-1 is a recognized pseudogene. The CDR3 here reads CASSSGTDNQPQHF. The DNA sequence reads TGTGCCAGCAGCTCCGGGACAGATAATCAGCCCCAGCATTTT.